These T cell receptor beta chains were read from a single sample in a study of identical twins. TCRdb ran MiXCR on the 5' RACE reads and lists one entry per CDR3 protein. The sample lists 250,000 to 350,000 distinct CDR3 sequences; around 9.7% were seen once. The data were also submitted as part of a second study, on yellow fever vaccine responses in identical twins.

Material: CD8+ T cells sorted from blood. The receptors come from a woman aged 18-29 years in good health. Each CDR3 is given with its conserved first and last residue. D genes are given only for firm matches. Not all rows give a size; the values are once, few, many and, for expanded clones, a class.

TRBV6-5	TRBJ2-5	NA	many	CASSYSKRVTQGGAETQYF	TGTGCCAGCAGTTACTCGAAAAGGGTAACTCAGGGGGGAGCAGAGACCCAGTACTTC
TRBV4-3	TRBJ2-3	TRBD1	many	CASSQDGTGGTDTQYF	TGCGCCAGCAGCCAAGACGGGACAGGGGGCACAGATACGCAGTATTTT
TRBV12-3/TRBV12-4	TRBJ1-5	NA	many	CASSLGGHNQPQHF	TGTGCCAGCAGTTTAGGTGGACACAATCAGCCCCAGCATTTT
TRBV5-1	TRBJ2-3	NA	NA	CASSLAETDLTRDTQYF	TGCGCCAGCAGCTTGGCGGAGACAGACCTTACGCGAGATACGCAGTATTTT
TRBV7-9	TRBJ2-1	TRBD2	many	CASSLVAAGYNEQFF	TGTGCCAGCAGCTTAGTGGCAGCGGGATACAATGAGCAGTTCTTC
TRBV20-1	TRBJ2-7	NA	NA	CSAAGQTDYEQYF	TGCAGTGCCGCGGGACAGACCGACTACGAGCAGTACTTC
TRBV4-3	TRBJ2-7	TRBD1	few	CASSQETGTVGYEQYF	TGCGCCAGCAGCCAGGAGACCGGGACAGTTGGCTACGAGCAGTACTTC
TRBV11-2	TRBJ1-5	NA	few	CASSLGGPNALNQPQHF	TGTGCCAGCAGCTTAGGCGGACCCAACGCCCTCAATCAGCCCCAGCATTTT
TRBV6-2/TRBV6-3	TRBJ2-2	TRBD2	few	CASAPGLANTGELFF	TGTGCCAGCGCCCCGGGACTAGCAAACACCGGGGAGCTGTTTTTT
TRBV27	TRBJ1-6	TRBD1	few	CASSFDREASYNSPLHF	TGTGCCAGCAGTTTCGACAGGGAGGCGAGTTATAATTCACCCCTCCACTTT
TRBV5-1	TRBJ2-7	TRBD1	few	CASSLTTDKGQNAYF	TGCGCCAGCAGCTTAACTACGGACAAGGGACAGAACGCGTACTTC
TRBV12-3/TRBV12-4	TRBJ2-7	NA	many	CASSVGWSYEQYF	TGTGCCAGCAGTGTGGGTTGGTCCTACGAGCAGTACTTC
TRBV5-6	TRBJ2-7	NA	many	CASSLTDYEQYF	TGTGCCAGCAGCTTGACTGATTACGAGCAGTACTTC
TRBV12-5	TRBJ2-1	NA	many	CASGLYPDTYNEQFF	TGTGCTAGTGGTTTGTATCCGGATACGTACAATGAGCAGTTCTTC
TRBV7-3	TRBJ2-1	NA	few	CASSLARGPLNEQFF	TGTGCCAGCAGCTTAGCCCGGGGCCCTCTAAATGAGCAGTTCTTC
TRBV6-1	TRBJ2-7	TRBD2	few	CASSMGLASSYEQYF	TGTGCCAGCAGTATGGGACTAGCCAGCTCCTACGAGCAGTACTTC